The 4 T cell receptor beta chains listed next were all sequenced from one sample in a study of cytomegalovirus exposure and HLA in healthy donors (dated by TCRdb to about 2017). Libraries came from the immunoSEQ multiplex PCR assay. The multiplex PCR relied on a mix of 60 forward primers for TCR Vbeta segments and 13 reverse primers for TCR Jbeta segments. Drawn from immuneACCESS, this table holds only the in-frame rearrangements with V and J called that TCRdb kept. Clones are partly lost; checked studies trace under half to an unresolved V gene and leave the rest unexplained. The table for this sample lists more than 150,000 clones; 75% to 90% of them were counted only once. Together, the top ten hold about a tenth of the sample. Sequencing was carried out using PBMCs. The receptors come from a young man in good health and CMV-seropositive.

In its sample, this clone was seen a few times. In DNA, the CDR3 is TGTGCCAGCAGTTACTCGGGCCTCTCCTACGAGCAGTACTTC. Translated, it gives CASSYSGLSYEQYF. This chain uses TRBV6-6 with TRBJ2-7; unclear D gene. The germline V and J ends were trimmed by 0 bases and 0 bases, with 6 bases remaining between them. The V gene's germline CDR1 is MNHNY and CDR2 SVGAGI (reference sequence). CDR3 length: 14 residues.

The chain combines TRBV11-2 with TRBJ2-4; no reliable D call. V lost 4 bases and J lost 0, with 7 bases in between. The CDR3 totals 14 residues. Germline loops: CDR1 SGHAT, CDR2 FQNNGV. The CDR3: CASSSPRAKNIQYF. The CDR3 bases are TGTGCCAGCAGCTCACCGCGAGCCAAAAACATTCAGTACTTC.

The chain uses TRBV7-9 and TRBJ1-1, with unresolved D. V was clipped by 4 bases and J by 0 bases, with 9 bases between them. This CDR3 spans 14 amino acids. The germline V gene encodes CDR1 SEHNR and CDR2 FQNEAQ (reference sequence). The CDR3 sequence is CASSSGGMNTEAFF. The CDR3 DNA follows: TGTGCCAGCAGCTCGGGCGGGATGAACACTGAAGCTTTCTTT.

V gene TRBV7-2 combines with J gene TRBJ2-3, with D perhaps TRBD2 (6 bases). CDR1 is SGHTA, CDR2 FQGNSA, per germline. CDR3 length: 13 amino acids. Trimming stripped 8 bases from V and 6 bases from J, with 15 bases between. For the CDR3, the DNA is TGTGCCAGCGGGCTAGCGTCAGTGGATACGCAGTATTTT. Translated, it gives CASGLASVDTQYF.